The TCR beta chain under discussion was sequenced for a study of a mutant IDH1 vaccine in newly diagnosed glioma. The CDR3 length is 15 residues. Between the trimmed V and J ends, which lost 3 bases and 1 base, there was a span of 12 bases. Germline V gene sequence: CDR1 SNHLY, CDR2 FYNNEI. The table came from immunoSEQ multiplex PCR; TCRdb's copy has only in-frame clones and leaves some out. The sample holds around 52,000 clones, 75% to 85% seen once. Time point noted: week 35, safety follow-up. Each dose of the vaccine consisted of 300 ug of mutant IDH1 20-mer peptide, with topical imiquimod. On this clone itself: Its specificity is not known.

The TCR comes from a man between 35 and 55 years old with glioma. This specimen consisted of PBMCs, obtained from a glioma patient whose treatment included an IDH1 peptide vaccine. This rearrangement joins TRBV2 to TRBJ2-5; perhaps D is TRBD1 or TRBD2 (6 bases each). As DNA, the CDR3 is TGTGCCAGCAGTGAGGGGAGGACAGTCCAAGAGACCCAGTACTTC. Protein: CASSEGRTVQETQYF.